This TCR beta chain was observed in a study of tumor-infiltrating lymphocytes in primary liver carcinoma. Findings of the study overall: With p = 0.039, the top-250-clone fraction in tumors significantly exceeded that in blood.

With around 490 ng total RNA as template and a constant-region primer, TCR beta cDNA was made. Each TCR beta library was derived from three nested multiplex PCR rounds that employed slightly modified ARM-PCR. The two initial PCR rounds, around 11 cycles each, used TRBV1-TRBV30 forward and C-beta reverse primers. TCRdb re-called the multiplex PCR reads with MiXCR, one entry per CDR3 protein. The table lists about 190,000 distinct CDR3 sequences, around four fifths of them singletons, with less than 20% in the top ten. Total RNA and DNA came together from roughly 20-30 mg of bulk tissue without cell sorting. Of note for this clonotype: The antigen is undetermined. At one boundary the junction diverges from the germline segment, which might be a read error.

The CDR3 is 16 residues long. Germline V lookup: CDR1 SGHAT, CDR2 FQNNGV. Sequenced: tumor tissue from primary liver carcinoma. The sequence was collected from a man aged 35 to 55 with primary liver carcinoma and hepatitis B virus infection. The V and J genes are TRBV11-2 and TRBJ2-3, with 9 bases that match TRBD2. The CDR3 DNA sequence: TGTGCCAGCAGCTTCCTAGCGGGAACACTCACAAATACGCAGTATTTT. Translating gives CASSFLAGTLTNTQYF.